This T cell receptor beta chain was profiled in a study of spatial heterogeneity in lung cancer. Looking at the study overall: Compared with alpha-chain sequences, beta-chain sequences were consistently detected in greater numbers. The library had UMIs, and each TCR and UMI pair averaged more than ten raw reads.

A word on this clonotype: Its target is unknown.

Regarding time point: sample taken at primary tumor resection. Without sorting, whole RNA was sequenced from tumor, nontumor lung or frozen PBMC. V shed 2 bases, J shed 4 bases, and the junction held 7 bases outside the gene matches. Germline assignment: CDR1 SEHNR and CDR2 FQNEAQ (reference sequence). This CDR3 is 16 amino acids long. Study-wide results and caveats: At resection, ubiquitous expanded tumor TCRs appeared in blood more than at follow-up.

The presence of a unique molecular identifier marked each TCR cDNA molecule. TCRdb reanalysed the 5' RACE reads using MiXCR and keeps one entry per CDR3 protein. This table holds around 92,000 distinct CDR3 sequences, about an eighth found once. Sample: PBMCs, taken at surgery. The rearrangement joins TRBV7-9 to TRBJ2-3, with TRBD2 identical over 9 bases. The sequence derives from a male donor with early-stage non-small cell lung cancer. Written as DNA, the CDR3 is TGTGCCAGCAGCTTACCTAGCGGGAAATTGGCAGATACGCAGTATTTT. Translating gives CASSLPSGKLADTQYF.